One sample yielded the 13 T cell receptor beta chains listed below, sequenced in a study of identifying expanded T cells in peripheral blood. TCRdb keeps only in-frame clones here, not all; method: immunoSEQ multiplex PCR. The sample contains around 60,000 clones, over 75% of which appear only once. Sequenced: blood. The source is a person between 18 and 75 years old in good health.

The J gene is TRBJ1-3, the V gene TRBV19; TRBD1 might be the D (5 bases). Per germline, CDR1 LNHDA and CDR2 SQIVND (reference sequence). Trimming removed 5 bases from V and 0 bases from J, with 8 bases in between. The CDR3 covers 14 residues. The CDR3 is CASSEQGSGNTIYF. CDR3 in DNA: TGTGCCAGTAGTGAGCAGGGCTCTGGAAACACCATATATTTT.

This rearrangement joins TRBV5-4 to TRBJ1-1, with D possibly being TRBD1 (5 bases). Looked up from germline, CDR1 is SGHNT and CDR2 is YYREEE (reference sequence). The CDR3 sequence is 14 residues long. Trimming cost V 4 bases and J 0 bases, with 10 bases left between them. In nucleotides, the CDR3 is TGTGCCAGCAGCGGAGGACAATTGAACACTGAAGCTTTCTTT. Amino acid sequence: CASSGGQLNTEAFF.

V is TRBV18 and J is TRBJ2-5, with a possible D match to TRBD1 (6 bases). Germline CDR1 is KGHSH and CDR2 is LQKENI. CDR3 length equals 15 residues. V was clipped by 4 bases and J by 3 bases, with 15 bases between them. The CDR3: CASSRRSTGKETQYF. As DNA, the CDR3 is TGTGCCAGCTCACGCAGAAGCACAGGGAAAGAGACCCAGTACTTC. Drawing the rest from reference TRBV18 and TRBJ2-5, the complete variable domain is NAGVMQNPRHLVRRRGQEARLRCSPMKGHSHVYWYRQLPEEGLKFMVYLQKENIIDESGMPKERFSAEFPKEGPSILRIQQVVRGDSAAYFCASSRRSTGKETQYFGPGTRLLVL.

V is TRBV18 and J is TRBJ1-4; 11 bases are shared with TRBD1. The germline V gene encodes CDR1 KGHSH and CDR2 LQKENI. V lost 3 bases and J lost 7; bases outside the gene matches: 13. The CDR3 is 18 amino acids. The CDR3 loop reads CASSPTDGTGGYLEKLFF. The DNA for the CDR3 is TGTGCCAGCTCACCCACCGACGGGACAGGGGGTTATCTTGAAAAACTGTTTTTT.

The chain uses TRBV11-3 and TRBJ2-6; D not certain. The CDR3 contains 15 residues. The germline V and J ends were trimmed by 1 base and 0 bases, with 4 bases remaining between them. Germline assignment: CDR1 SGHNT and CDR2 YENEEA. The chain's CDR3 is CASSLASSGANVLTF. The CDR3 DNA sequence: TGTGCCAGCAGCTTAGCGAGCTCTGGGGCCAACGTCCTGACTTTC. The full variable domain, rest sourced from reference TRBV11-3 and TRBJ2-6, is EAGVVQSPRYKIIEKKQPVAFWCNPISGHNTLYWYLQNLGQGPELLIRYENEEAVDDSQLPKDRFSAERLKGVDSTLKIQPAELGDSAVYLCASSLASSGANVLTFGAGSRLTVL.

The chain couples TRBV9 to TRBJ1-6, with 11 bases identical to TRBD1. Germline V gene data show CDR1 as SGDLS and CDR2 as YYNGEE. J was trimmed by 11 bases and V by 5 bases; bases with no gene match: 6. The CDR3 totals 14 residues. CDR3 protein: CASRGRDRGAPLHF. The CDR3 DNA sequence: TGTGCCAGCAGGGGTAGGGACAGGGGGGCACCCCTCCACTTT.

V usage is TRBV5-1 and J usage is TRBJ2-3, with 7 nucleotides matching TRBD1. J lost 1 base, V lost 1 base, and 6 bases had no gene match. The germline CDR1 and CDR2 sequences are SGHRS and YFSETQ. The CDR3 runs to 16 residues. The CDR3 DNA follows: TGCGCCAGCAGCTTGCCACAGGGGAGTGGCACAGATACGCAGTATTTT. Amino acids: CASSLPQGSGTDTQYF.

This clone was seen just once. At one end, the junction sequence differs from germline, possibly due to a read error. The chain has TRBV10-2 and TRBJ2-5; D uncertain. The V gene's germline CDR1 is WSHSY and CDR2 SAAADI. The CDR3 is 12 residues long. The CDR3 DNA follows: TGCGCCAGCAGTGATACCCTTGAGACCCAGCACTTC. The encoded protein is CASSDTLETQHF.

The V gene is TRBV20-1, the J gene TRBJ1-4, with D unresolved. This CDR3 is 10 amino acids long. V was clipped by 3 bases and J by 8 bases, with 4 bases between them. Germline assignment: CDR1 DFQATT and CDR2 SNEGSKA (reference sequence). The CDR3 nucleotides read TGCAGTGCTAGGGAGGAAAAACTGTTTTTT. Translation gives CSAREEKLFF.

This clone ranks as medium-sized (0.01 to 0.1%). The rearrangement links TRBV30 to TRBJ2-7; 10 bases match TRBD2. CDR3 length equals 14 residues. CDR1 is GTSNPN and CDR2 is SVGIG in the germline V gene (reference sequence). Germline trimming cut 5 bases from V and 4 bases from J; bases unmatched to any gene: 8. CDR3 sequence: CAWELAGYEYEQYF. The CDR3 DNA reads as TGTGCCTGGGAACTAGCGGGGTATGAGTACGAGCAGTACTTC.

The chain has TRBV5-4 and TRBJ2-3, with a tentative D call TRBD1 (6 bases). Trimming left V 8 bases short and J 5 bases short, with 18 bases between. Per germline, CDR1 SGHNT and CDR2 YYREEE (reference sequence). The CDR3 contains 14 residues. CDR3 residues: CASRGRGALDTQYF. CDR3 sequence (DNA): TGTGCCAGTAGGGGCAGGGGTGCCCTAGATACGCAGTATTTT.

The V call is TRBV14, the J call TRBJ1-1; D ambiguous. The CDR3 is 14 amino acids. V was pared by 4 bases and J by 4 bases, with 13 bases between. Germline V gives CDR1 SGHDN, CDR2 FVKESK. CDR3 DNA: TGTGCCAGCAGCCCTCGACCAGCCGGCACTGAAGCTTTCTTT. This encodes CASSPRPAGTEAFF. The full variable domain, in which reference TRBV14 and TRBJ1-1 provide the parts outside the CDR3, is EAGVTQFPSHSVIEKGQTVTLRCDPISGHDNLYWYRRVMGKEIKFLLHFVKESKQDESGMPNNRFLAERTGGTYSTLKVQPAELEDSGVYFCASSPRPAGTEAFFGQGTRLTVV.

The rearrangement joins TRBV2 to TRBJ1-5; D gene ambiguous. The length of the CDR3 is 15 residues. The V end was cut by 4 bases, the J end by 0 bases, with 10 bases between. The V gene's germline CDR1 is SNHLY and CDR2 FYNNEI. CDR3 in DNA: TGTGCCAGCAGTGGAGGGAAGCATAGCAATCAGCCCCAGCATTTT. This gives the protein CASSGGKHSNQPQHF.